Below, 15 T cell receptor beta chains from the same sample are listed, as sequenced in a study of blood T cells in healthy people across ages. A second PCR, run for about 7 to 11 cycles, used a sample-barcoded 5' primer plus a J-beta primer mix. A single record per CDR3 protein comes from TCRdb applying MiXCR to the 5' RACE reads. The table records 1.5 million to 2 million distinct CDR3 sequences, 25% to 30% of them present only once. Sequencing used blood. These TCRs come from a woman aged 25 to 39 in good health.

This rearrangement joins TRBV7-9 to TRBJ1-3, with TRBD1 matching over 9 bases. With V trimmed by 5 bases and J by 4 bases, 12 bases remained unmatched. Germline-derived CDR1 and CDR2 are SEHNR and FQNEAQ (reference sequence). There are 17 residues in the CDR3. The CDR3 DNA reads as TGTGCCAGCAGCCGAGGGACAGGGACAGAATCCGGAAACACCATATATTTT. It is translated as CASSRGTGTESGNTIYF. Filled out from reference TRBV7-9 and TRBJ1-3, the complete variable domain reads DTGVSQNPRHKITKRGQNVTFRCDPISEHNRLYWYRQTLGQGPEFLTYFQNEAQLEKSRLLSDRFSAERPKGSFSTLEIQRTEQGDSAMYLCASSRGTGTESGNTIYFGEGSWLTVV.

The sample holds a few counts of this clonotype. The rearrangement joins TRBV2 to TRBJ2-3; either TRBD1 or TRBD2 may fit D (5 bases each). V was shortened by 3 bases and J by 1 base, with 11 bases between the two germline ends. The CDR3 consists of 15 residues. Per germline, CDR1 SNHLY and CDR2 FYNNEI. The CDR3 bases are TGTGCCAGCAGTGAGGACGGGGACCGCACAGATACGCAGTATTTT. Translated, it gives CASSEDGDRTDTQYF.

There are a few counts of this clonotype. The chain employs TRBV20-1 and TRBJ1-2, with a possible D match to TRBD1 (6 bases). The germline V and J ends were trimmed by 2 bases and 6 bases, with 16 bases remaining between them. This CDR3 comprises 14 residues. Germline V gene lookup returns CDR1 DFQATT and CDR2 SNEGSKA (reference sequence). The CDR3 here is CSARSKVGGDGYTF. CDR3 DNA: TGCAGTGCTAGATCAAAAGTAGGGGGAGATGGCTACACCTTC.

The V and J genes are TRBV20-1 and TRBJ1-2; 9 nucleotides agree with TRBD1. Germline CDR1 and CDR2: DFQATT and SNEGSKA (reference sequence). With V trimmed by 6 bases and J by 8 bases, 10 bases remained unmatched. This CDR3 comprises 13 residues. Here the CDR3 reads CSALPGQGSGYTF. The CDR3 DNA reads as TGCAGTGCATTGCCGGGACAGGGTTCCGGCTACACCTTC.

In the case of this clonotype: A much larger clone sits a single nucleotide away, making a read error possible. This chain uses TRBV27 with TRBJ2-7, with unresolved D. V was shortened by 2 bases and J by 7 bases, with 21 bases between the two germline ends. Germline V CDR1 and CDR2: MNHEY, SMNVEV (reference sequence). The CDR3 is 16 residues long. Here the CDR3 DNA reads TGTGCCAGCAGTTTACGTCCCGATATGAGATACAATGAGCAGTACTTC. It yields the protein CASSLRPDMRYNEQYF.

The chain couples TRBV6-4 to TRBJ2-3; D is undetermined. Germline CDR1 MRHNA, CDR2 SNTAGT. Trimming pared 6 bases from V and 3 bases from J, leaving 13 bases between. The CDR3 totals 14 residues. This CDR3 reads CASRVGRGTDTQYF. CDR3 sequence (DNA): TGTGCCAGCAGGGTGGGAAGAGGAACAGATACGCAGTATTTT.

The count of this clonotype is one. This sequence joins TRBV12-3 or TRBV12-4 and TRBJ2-5, with D unresolved. The CDR3 consists of 13 residues. V gave up 5 bases and J gave up 7 bases, with 14 bases separating them. The CDR3 DNA reads TGTGCCAGCAGTCAACAGATTGCGGTGACCCAGTACTTC. As protein: CASSQQIAVTQYF.

The chain joins TRBV12-3 or TRBV12-4 to TRBJ2-5, with 9 bases aligning to TRBD1. V shed 6 bases and J 11 bases; nucleotides not matched to a gene: 13. This CDR3 has 14 residues. For the CDR3, the DNA is TGTGCCAGCAGGGGGGAAGGACAGGGGAGGGAGCAGTACTTC. It yields the protein CASRGEGQGREQYF.

The chain is built from TRBV7-9 and TRBJ2-6, with 10 bases identical to TRBD1. This CDR3 contains 18 residues. Germline-derived CDR1 and CDR2 are SEHNR and FQNEAQ (reference sequence). Germline trimming cut 6 bases from V and 3 bases from J; bases unmatched to any gene: 11. The CDR3 nucleotides read TGTGCCAGCAGGGGGGACAGGGGTTTACCGGTTGGGGCCAACGTCCTGACTTTC. Protein product: CASRGDRGLPVGANVLTF.

This chain links TRBV12-3 or TRBV12-4 with TRBJ2-7, with TRBD1 matching over 7 bases. The CDR3 is made up of 18 amino acids. Germline trimming cut 0 bases from V and 2 bases from J; bases unmatched to any gene: 13. Here the CDR3 reads CASSLAQPYRGRTYEQYF. CDR3 nucleotide sequence: TGTGCCAGCAGTTTAGCACAGCCGTACAGGGGCAGAACCTACGAGCAGTACTTC.

Notes on this clonotype: A read error may account for a junction end that differs from germline. V and J are TRBV5-1 and TRBJ2-1, with 7 bases identical to TRBD2. Germline V gene data show CDR1 as SGHRS and CDR2 as YFSETQ. This CDR3 spans 16 amino acids. CDR3 DNA: TGCGCCATCAGCTCCGGGGGGATGGGAGATTACAATGAGCAGTTCTTC. Translating gives CAISSGGMGDYNEQFF.

This chain joins TRBV3-1 and TRBJ2-1; D unresolved. The CDR3 extends over 13 amino acids. The V gene lost 1 base and the J gene lost 6 bases, with 7 bases spanning the gap. The germline gives CDR1 LGHDT, CDR2 YNNKEL (reference sequence). Here the CDR3 DNA reads TGTGCCAGCAGCCAAGTAAGGGTCAATGAGCAGTTCTTC. Translating it yields CASSQVRVNEQFF.

This clonotype was found many times. The chain links TRBV21-1 to TRBJ2-5; the D call TRBD1 from the table was never checked on the DNA. TRBV21-1 is a listed pseudogene. The CDR3 covers 15 residues. CDR3: CATMGRGHLSREQYF. CDR3 DNA: TGTGCCACCATGGGTAGGGGCCATCTGTCTCGGGAGCAGTACTTC.

The CDR3 DNA sequence: TGTGCCAGCAGTTTAGGACTAGCGTTCACAGATACGCAGTATTTT. Its translation: CASSLGLAFTDTQYF. This chain connects TRBV12-3 or TRBV12-4 to TRBJ2-3, with 8 bases lining up with TRBD2. The CDR3 has 15 residues. Germline trimming cut 1 base from V and 2 bases from J; bases unmatched to any gene: 2.

Turning to this clonotype: This sequence may be a read error, since a much larger clone differs from it by one base. The chain is built from TRBV15 and TRBJ2-1; 7 bases line up with TRBD1. Trimming removed 1 base from V and 10 bases from J; junction bases left unmatched: 7. CDR3 length equals 14 residues. From germline, CDR1 is LNHNV and CDR2 YYDKDF (reference sequence). CDR3 sequence (DNA): TGTGCCACCAGCAGAGGACAACAGGGGTTCGAGCAGTTCTTC. Residues: CATSRGQQGFEQFF.